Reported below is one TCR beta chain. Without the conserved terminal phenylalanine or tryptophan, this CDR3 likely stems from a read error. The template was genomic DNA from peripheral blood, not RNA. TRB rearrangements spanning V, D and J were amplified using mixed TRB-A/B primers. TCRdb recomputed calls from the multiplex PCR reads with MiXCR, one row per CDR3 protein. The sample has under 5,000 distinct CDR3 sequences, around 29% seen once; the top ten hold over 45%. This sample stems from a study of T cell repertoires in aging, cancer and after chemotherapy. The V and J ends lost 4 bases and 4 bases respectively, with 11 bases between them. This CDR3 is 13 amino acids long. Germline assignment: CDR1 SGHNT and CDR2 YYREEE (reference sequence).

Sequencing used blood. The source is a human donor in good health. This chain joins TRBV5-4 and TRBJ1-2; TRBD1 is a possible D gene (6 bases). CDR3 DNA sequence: TGTGCCAGCAGCGCCGAAGGGGGCTATGGCTACACCCTC. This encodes CASSAEGGYGYTL.